A single sample is the source of the 11 T cell receptor beta chains below, sequenced in a study of control samples from healthy donors and cancer patients. Data came from immunoSEQ multiplex PCR; TCRdb stores just in-frame clones and leaves some out. The repertoire holds about 58,000 clones, about 90% seen once, with approximately 12% in the top ten. Material for sequencing was PBMCs. The receptors come from an older woman with lung cancer.

This CDR3 reads CASTLQGGQETQYF. CDR3 bases: TGTGCCAGCACCTTACAGGGTGGACAAGAGACCCAGTACTTC. The chain employs TRBV5-4 and TRBJ2-5, with a tentative D call TRBD1 (6 bases). V lost 6 bases, J lost 2 bases, and 14 bases lay in between. The CDR3 length is 14 residues. Germline V gene sequence: CDR1 SGHNT, CDR2 YYREEE (reference sequence).

J is TRBJ2-5 and V is TRBV30; perhaps TRBD2 as D (6 bases). Germline CDR1 reads GTSNPN; CDR2 reads SVGIG (reference sequence). V lost 0 bases and J 9 bases, leaving 17 bases between the germline ends. The CDR3 is 14 amino acids. As DNA, the CDR3 is TGTGCCTGGAGTGTATCGGGACTGGTAAGGGCCCAGTACTTC. Amino acid sequence: CAWSVSGLVRAQYF.

This chain links TRBV2 with TRBJ1-5; no definite D call. Trimming shortened V by 6 bases and J by 3 bases, and 18 bases separated the two germline ends. CDR1 is SNHLY, CDR2 FYNNEI, per germline. The CDR3 runs to 16 residues. CDR3 amino acids: CASSYQGGPNNQPQHF. CDR3 bases: TGTGCCAGCAGCTACCAAGGAGGGCCTAACAATCAGCCCCAGCATTTT.

The sample holds a few counts of this clone. The chain employs TRBV2 and TRBJ1-1; TRBD1 might be the D (6 bases). The V gene's germline CDR1 is SNHLY and CDR2 FYNNEI. The CDR3 has 15 amino acids. The ends were cut back, 0 bases at V and 2 bases at J, with 10 bases in the middle. The CDR3 loop is CASSEAGRGNTEAFF. The CDR3, as DNA: TGTGCCAGCAGTGAAGCGGGCAGGGGTAACACTGAAGCTTTCTTT.

This chain connects TRBV13 to TRBJ2-5; 9 nucleotides line up with TRBD2. The ends lost 2 bases at V and 4 bases at J; junction bases unmatched: 5. CDR1 is PRHDT and CDR2 is FYEKMQ in the germline V gene (reference sequence). This CDR3 is 15 amino acids long. This CDR3 reads CASSLRREGGETQYF. The CDR3 DNA reads TGTGCCAGCAGCTTAAGGCGGGAGGGGGGAGAGACCCAGTACTTC.

CDR3 loop: CSASFPGVGDTQYF. The CDR3 bases are TGCAGTGCTAGTTTCCCGGGGGTGGGGGATACGCAGTATTTT. This chain joins TRBV20-1 and TRBJ2-3; TRBD2 might be the D (6 bases). V gave up 3 bases and J gave up 6 bases, with 16 bases separating them. Germline loops: CDR1 DFQATT, CDR2 SNEGSKA (reference sequence). This CDR3 is built from 14 residues.

The rearrangement uses TRBV2 and TRBJ2-1; 8 bases match TRBD2. After removal of 4 bases from V and 1 base from J, the junction contained 9 bases not matched to a gene. The CDR3 is 17 amino acids. CDR1 SNHLY and CDR2 FYNNEI come from the germline V gene. In nucleotides, the CDR3 is TGTGCCAGCAGTGGGCCAAATAGCGGGGTTTCCTACAATGAGCAGTTCTTC. Its protein product is CASSGPNSGVSYNEQFF.

This chain joins TRBV19 and TRBJ2-3; TRBD2 matches 8 bases. CDR1 is LNHDA, CDR2 SQIVND, per germline (reference sequence). After removal of 5 bases from V and 0 bases from J, the junction contained 4 bases not matched to a gene. The CDR3 consists of 15 residues. CDR3 DNA sequence: TGTGCCAGTAGTGAACAGCGGGGGAGCACAGATACGCAGTATTTT. As protein: CASSEQRGSTDTQYF.

This sequence joins TRBV2 and TRBJ1-4, with 7 bases fitting TRBD1. The CDR3 has 13 amino acids. Germline CDR1 SNHLY, CDR2 FYNNEI. V gave up 6 bases and J gave up 7 bases; unmatched junction bases: 5. Written as DNA, the CDR3 is TGTGCCAGCAGGACAGGGTTGGTTGAAAAACTGTTTTTT. Encoded protein: CASRTGLVEKLFF.

CDR3 residues: CASRAGQGISGANVLTF. The CDR3 nucleotides read TGCGCCAGCAGGGCGGGACAGGGAATTTCTGGGGCCAACGTCCTGACTTTC. The chain uses TRBV23-1 and TRBJ2-6, with 9 positions matching TRBD1. TRBV23-1 is filed as an ORF, its function uncertain. This CDR3 comprises 17 residues. The V segment lost 6 bases and the J segment 1 base; nucleotides outside the gene matches: 7.

The chain joins TRBV4-2 to TRBJ1-1; no clear D gene. CDR3 length: 15 residues. Deletions cut 0 bases from V and 8 bases from J, with 16 bases between. Germline V gene data show CDR1 as LGHNA and CDR2 as YNFKEQ. CDR3 nucleotides: TGTGCCAGCAGCCAAGATCCAGTGACGGGGTTCGAAGCTTTCTTT. This sequence encodes CASSQDPVTGFEAFF.